This T cell receptor (beta chain) is from a study of T cells in Graves' hyperthyroidism and ophthalmopathy. There are a few counts of this clonotype. Its antigen is unknown. Study-level results: Appearing also in blood were most of the thyroid clonotypes expanded above 0.001.

Uncontrolled infection, other autoimmune disease, pregnancy or lactation excluded patients. Orbital computed tomography, thyroid ultrasound, serum thyroxine and TRAb, and clinical symptoms together informed the diagnoses. Fresh 10 ml peripheral blood yielded PBMCs. CDR1 is DFQATT, CDR2 SNEGSKA, per germline (reference sequence). There are 14 residues in the CDR3. V lost 3 bases, J lost 4 bases, and 7 bases stayed unmatched. RNA transcripts served as the template for amplifying TCR beta CDR3 regions. In the first-round RT-PCR of the TCR CDR3, the HTBI primer set was used. TCRdb reanalysed the multiplex PCR reads using MiXCR and keeps one entry per CDR3 protein. The sample has 500,000 or so distinct CDR3 sequences, roughly 15% seen once; the top ten hold 15% to 20%.

The V call is TRBV20-1, the J call TRBJ2-7, with 9 bases identical to TRBD1. The TCR originated in a woman aged 18-30 years with Graves' ophthalmopathy. Sequencing was carried out using blood. The CDR3 is CSARIGQGKYEQYF. Written as DNA, the CDR3 is TGCAGTGCTAGGATTGGACAGGGGAAGTACGAGCAGTACTTC.